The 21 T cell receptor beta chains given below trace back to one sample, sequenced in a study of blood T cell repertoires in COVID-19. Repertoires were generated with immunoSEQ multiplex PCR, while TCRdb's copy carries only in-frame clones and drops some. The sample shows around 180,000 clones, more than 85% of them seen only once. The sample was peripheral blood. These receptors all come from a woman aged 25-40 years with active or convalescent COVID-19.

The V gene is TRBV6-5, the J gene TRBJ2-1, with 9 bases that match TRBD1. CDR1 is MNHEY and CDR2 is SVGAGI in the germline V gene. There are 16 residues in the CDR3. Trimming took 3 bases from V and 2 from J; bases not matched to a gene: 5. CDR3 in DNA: TGTGCCAGCAGTTATTCGACAGGGGGTACCTACAATGAGCAGTTCTTC. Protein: CASSYSTGGTYNEQFF.

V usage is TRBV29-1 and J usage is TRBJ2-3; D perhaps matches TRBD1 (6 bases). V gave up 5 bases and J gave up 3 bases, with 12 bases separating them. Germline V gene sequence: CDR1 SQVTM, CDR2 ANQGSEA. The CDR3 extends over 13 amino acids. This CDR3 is CSVKQGRTDTQYF. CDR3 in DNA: TGCAGCGTTAAACAGGGAAGGACAGATACGCAGTATTTT.

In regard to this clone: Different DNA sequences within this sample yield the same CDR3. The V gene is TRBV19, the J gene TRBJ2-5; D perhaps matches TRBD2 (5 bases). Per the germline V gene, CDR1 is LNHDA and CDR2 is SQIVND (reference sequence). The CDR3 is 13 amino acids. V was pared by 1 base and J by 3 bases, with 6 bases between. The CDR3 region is CASSIGREETQYF. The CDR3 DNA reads TGTGCCAGTAGTATAGGGCGGGAAGAGACCCAGTACTTC.

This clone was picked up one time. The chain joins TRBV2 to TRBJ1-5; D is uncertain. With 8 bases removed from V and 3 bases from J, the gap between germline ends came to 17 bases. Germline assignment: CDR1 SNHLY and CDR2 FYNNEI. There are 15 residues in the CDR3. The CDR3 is CASCGWAGDNQPQHF. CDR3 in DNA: TGTGCCAGCTGCGGGTGGGCCGGGGACAATCAGCCCCAGCATTTT.

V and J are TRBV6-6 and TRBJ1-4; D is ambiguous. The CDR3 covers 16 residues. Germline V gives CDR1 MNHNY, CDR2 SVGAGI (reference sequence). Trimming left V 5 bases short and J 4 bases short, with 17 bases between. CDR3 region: CASSPIIQAFNEKLFF. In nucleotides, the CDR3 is TGTGCCAGCAGTCCGATCATCCAGGCGTTTAATGAAAAACTGTTTTTT.

CDR3 in DNA: TGTGCCAGCACTCAGGGGAATTCACCCCTCCACTTT. Translated, it gives CASTQGNSPLHF. This chain links TRBV12-3 or TRBV12-4 with TRBJ1-6, with a weak D call TRBD1 (6 bases). The V end was cut by 7 bases, the J end by 7 bases, with 8 bases between. This CDR3 contains 12 residues.

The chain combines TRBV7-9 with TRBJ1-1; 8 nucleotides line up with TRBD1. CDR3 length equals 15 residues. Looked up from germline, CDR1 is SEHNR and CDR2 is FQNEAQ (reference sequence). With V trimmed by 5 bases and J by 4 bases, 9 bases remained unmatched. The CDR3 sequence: CASSPPGQGGTEAFF. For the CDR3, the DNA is TGTGCCAGCAGCCCTCCCGGACAGGGCGGCACTGAAGCTTTCTTT.

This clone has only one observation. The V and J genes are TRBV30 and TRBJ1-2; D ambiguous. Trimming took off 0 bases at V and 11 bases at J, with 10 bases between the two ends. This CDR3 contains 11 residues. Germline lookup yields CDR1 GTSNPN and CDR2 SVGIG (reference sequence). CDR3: CAWSVLLTYTF. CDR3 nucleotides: TGTGCCTGGAGTGTACTTTTGACTTACACCTTC.

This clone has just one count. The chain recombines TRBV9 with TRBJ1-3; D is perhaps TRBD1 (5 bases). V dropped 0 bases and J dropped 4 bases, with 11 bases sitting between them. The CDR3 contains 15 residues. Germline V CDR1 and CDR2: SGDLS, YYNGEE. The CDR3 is CASSVEPGKGNTIYF. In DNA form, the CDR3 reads TGTGCCAGCAGCGTAGAACCAGGGAAGGGAAACACCATATATTTT.

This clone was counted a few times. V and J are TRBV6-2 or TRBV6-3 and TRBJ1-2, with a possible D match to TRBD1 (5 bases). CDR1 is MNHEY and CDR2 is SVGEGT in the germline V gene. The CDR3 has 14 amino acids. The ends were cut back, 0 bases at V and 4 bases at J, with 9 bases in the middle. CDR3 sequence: CASSYSGQTYGYTF. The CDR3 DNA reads TGTGCCAGCAGTTACTCGGGGCAGACCTATGGCTACACCTTC.

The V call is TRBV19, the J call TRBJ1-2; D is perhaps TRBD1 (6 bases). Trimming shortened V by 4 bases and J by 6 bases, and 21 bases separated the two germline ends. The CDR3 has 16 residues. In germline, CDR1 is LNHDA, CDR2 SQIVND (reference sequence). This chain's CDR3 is CASSNKVGHPDNGYTF. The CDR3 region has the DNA TGTGCCAGTAGTAACAAAGTGGGACACCCGGACAATGGCTACACCTTC. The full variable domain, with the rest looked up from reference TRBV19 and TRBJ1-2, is DGGITQSPKYLFRKEGQNVTLSCEQNLNHDAMYWYRQDPGQGLRLIYYSQIVNDFQKGDIAEGYSVSREKKESFPLTVTSAQKNPTAFYLCASSNKVGHPDNGYTFGSGTRLTVV.

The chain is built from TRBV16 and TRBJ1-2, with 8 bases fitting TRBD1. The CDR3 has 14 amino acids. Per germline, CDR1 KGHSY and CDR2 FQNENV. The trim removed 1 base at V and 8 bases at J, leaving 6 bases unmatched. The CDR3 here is CASSQYNDRGGYTF. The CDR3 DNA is TGTGCCAGCAGCCAATATAACGACAGGGGCGGCTACACCTTC.

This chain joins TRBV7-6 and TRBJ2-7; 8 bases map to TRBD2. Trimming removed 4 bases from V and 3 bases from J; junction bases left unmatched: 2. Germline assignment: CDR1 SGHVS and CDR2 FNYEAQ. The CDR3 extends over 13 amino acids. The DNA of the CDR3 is TGTGCCAGCAGCTCCGCGGGGGGCTACGAGCAGTACTTC. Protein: CASSSAGGYEQYF.

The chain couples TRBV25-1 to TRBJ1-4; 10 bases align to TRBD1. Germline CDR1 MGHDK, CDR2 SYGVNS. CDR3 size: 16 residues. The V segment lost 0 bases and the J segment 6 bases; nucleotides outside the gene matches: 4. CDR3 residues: CASSEYGTGVDEKLFF. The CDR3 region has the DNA TGTGCCAGCAGTGAATACGGGACAGGGGTGGATGAAAAACTGTTTTTT. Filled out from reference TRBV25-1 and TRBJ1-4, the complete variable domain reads EADIYQTPRYLVIGTGKKITLECSQTMGHDKMYWYQQDPGMELHLIHYSYGVNSTEKGDLSSESTVSRIRTEHFPLTLESARPSHTSQYLCASSEYGTGVDEKLFFGSGTQLSVL.

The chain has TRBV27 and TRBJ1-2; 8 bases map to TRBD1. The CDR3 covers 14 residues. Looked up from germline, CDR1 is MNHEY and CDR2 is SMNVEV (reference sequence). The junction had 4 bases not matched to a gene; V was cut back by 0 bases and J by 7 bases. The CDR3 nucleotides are TGTGCCAGCAGTTTATCCGGGACAGGATCTGGCTACACCTTC. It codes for CASSLSGTGSGYTF.

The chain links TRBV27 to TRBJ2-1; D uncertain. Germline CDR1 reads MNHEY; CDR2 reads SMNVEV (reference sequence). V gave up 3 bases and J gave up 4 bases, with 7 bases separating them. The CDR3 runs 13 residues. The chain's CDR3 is CASSFSSYNEQFF. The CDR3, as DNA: TGTGCCAGCAGTTTTTCGAGTTACAATGAGCAGTTCTTC.

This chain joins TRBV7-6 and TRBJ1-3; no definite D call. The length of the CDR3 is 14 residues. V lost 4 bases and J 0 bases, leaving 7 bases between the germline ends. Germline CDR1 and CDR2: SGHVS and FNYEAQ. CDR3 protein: CASSSEISGNTIYF. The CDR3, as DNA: TGTGCCAGCAGCTCGGAGATCTCTGGAAACACCATATATTTT.

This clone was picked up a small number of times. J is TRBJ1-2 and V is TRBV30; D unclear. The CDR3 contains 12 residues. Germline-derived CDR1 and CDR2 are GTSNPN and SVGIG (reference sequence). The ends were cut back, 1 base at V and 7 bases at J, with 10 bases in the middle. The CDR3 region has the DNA TGTGCCTGGAGTGAAAGCGTACGTGGCTACACCTTC. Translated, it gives CAWSESVRGYTF.

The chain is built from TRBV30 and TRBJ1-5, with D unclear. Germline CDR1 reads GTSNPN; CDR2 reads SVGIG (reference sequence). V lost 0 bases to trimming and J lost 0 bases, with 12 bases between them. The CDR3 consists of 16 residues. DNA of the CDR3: TGTGCCTGGAGTGTACGAGGACTGATTAGCAATCAGCCCCAGCATTTT. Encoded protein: CAWSVRGLISNQPQHF.

For the CDR3, the DNA is TGTGCCAGCAGCCCGTCCCTACTCAAATTCTATGGCTACACCTTC. It translates to CASSPSLLKFYGYTF. The chain is built from TRBV3-1 (or the pseudogene TRBV3-2) and TRBJ1-2; D unclear. V was pared by 4 bases and J by 4 bases, with 16 bases between. This CDR3 is built from 15 residues. From germline, CDR1 is LGHDT and CDR2 YNNKEL (reference sequence).

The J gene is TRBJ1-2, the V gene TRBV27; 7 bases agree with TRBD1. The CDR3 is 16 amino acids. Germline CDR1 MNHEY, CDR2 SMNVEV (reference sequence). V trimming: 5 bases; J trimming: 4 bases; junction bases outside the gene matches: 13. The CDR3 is CASSLESGTAIYGYTF. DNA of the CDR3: TGTGCCAGCAGTCTCGAGTCCGGGACAGCAATCTATGGCTACACCTTC.